Each of the 8 T cell receptor beta chains below was sequenced from the same sample in a study of OX40 agonist ivuxolimab in advanced cancers. Receptors were amplified or captured by the immunoSEQ multiplex PCR assay. As stored in TCRdb, this immuneACCESS dataset retains in-frame rearrangements with V and J assigned. A fraction of the clones does not appear; measured against another copy, unresolved V genes explain less than half of the discrepancy, and the remainder lacks a known reason. The sample table lists just over 60,000 clones, roughly 90% of them with a count of one. The ten largest clonotypes hold about 13% of the sample. Sequenced here: CD4+ or CD8+ T cells sorted from blood, sampled in a trial of the OX40 agonist ivuxolimab. The receptors were gathered from an adult with an advanced solid tumor such as melanoma, head and neck, liver or kidney cancer.

This rearrangement joins TRBV19 to TRBJ1-1, with D unclear. Trimming cost V 3 bases and J 1 base, with 6 bases left between them. The CDR3 runs 13 residues. Looked up from germline, CDR1 is LNHDA and CDR2 is SQIVND (reference sequence). The CDR3 is CASSIGRNTEAFF. The DNA for the CDR3 is TGTGCCAGTAGTATCGGACGGAACACTGAAGCTTTCTTT.

The chain is built from TRBV6-1 and TRBJ2-1, with 9 bases that match TRBD1. The germline CDR1 and CDR2 sequences are MNHNS and SASEGT. The CDR3 extends over 15 amino acids. Germline trimming cut 1 base from V and 7 bases from J; bases unmatched to any gene: 5. Here the CDR3 DNA reads TGTGCCAGCAGTGAAGACAGGGGGCGTGCGAATGAGCAGTTCTTC. The encoded protein is CASSEDRGRANEQFF.

The rearrangement joins TRBV11-1 to TRBJ2-3, with unresolved D. This CDR3 region has 14 residues. Deletions cut 2 bases from V and 3 bases from J, with 9 bases between. Per germline, CDR1 SGHAT and CDR2 FQDESV (reference sequence). The DNA of the CDR3 is TGTGCCAGCAGCTTAAAGTACCGGACAGATACGCAGTATTTT. This gives the protein CASSLKYRTDTQYF.

The genes are TRBV7-9 and TRBJ2-5; TRBD1 matches at 8 bases. The DNA end lines up better with TRBJ2-7; the J call may be wrong. Per germline, CDR1 SEHNR and CDR2 FQNEAQ (reference sequence). The CDR3 runs 19 residues. The CDR3 is CASSPKIGQGRIWIGEQYF. DNA of the CDR3: TGTGCCAGCAGCCCTAAAATTGGACAGGGTAGGATTTGGATTGGCGAGCAGTACTTC.

The rearrangement uses TRBV5-6 and TRBJ2-2; D gene unclear. CDR1 is SGHDT, CDR2 YYEEEE, per germline. Trimming shortened V by 2 bases and J by 1 base, and 3 bases separated the two germline ends. The CDR3 is 13 residues long. As DNA, the CDR3 is TGTGCCAGCAGCTTCGGGAACACCGGGGAGCTGTTTTTT. Protein product: CASSFGNTGELFF.

V gene TRBV5-4 combines with J gene TRBJ1-1; D unclear. The germline V gene has CDR1 SGHNT and CDR2 YYREEE (reference sequence). The ends were cut back, 3 bases at V and 0 bases at J, with 18 bases in the middle. The CDR3 length is 17 residues. CDR3 amino acids: CASSWVPPPGMNTEAFF. The CDR3 DNA reads TGTGCCAGCAGCTGGGTTCCCCCTCCGGGGATGAACACTGAAGCTTTCTTT.

This clone was detected once. Other nucleotide sequences in the sample specify the same CDR3. This chain joins TRBV7-9 and TRBJ2-1, with 13 bases aligning to TRBD2. The ends lost 1 base at V and 8 bases at J; junction bases unmatched: 5. This CDR3 has 16 amino acids. Germline V CDR1 and CDR2: SEHNR, FQNEAQ (reference sequence). The CDR3 coding sequence is TGTGCCAGCAGCTTAGGAGGACTAGCGGGAGCCCATGAGCAGTTCTTC. This encodes CASSLGGLAGAHEQFF. Drawing the rest from reference TRBV7-9 and TRBJ2-1, the complete variable domain is DTGVSQNPRHKITKRGQNVTFRCDPISEHNRLYWYRQTLGQGPEFLTYFQNEAQLEKSRLLSDRFSAERPKGSFSTLEIQRTEQGDSAMYLCASSLGGLAGAHEQFFGPGTRLTVL.

The gene calls are TRBV13 and TRBJ2-1; tentatively, D is TRBD2 (6 bases). The CDR3 extends over 13 amino acids. V was pared by 3 bases and J by 9 bases, with 12 bases between. Germline V lookup: CDR1 PRHDT, CDR2 FYEKMQ (reference sequence). The CDR3 loop reads CASSLGRAGEQFF. In nucleotides, the CDR3 is TGTGCCAGCAGCTTGGGACGAGCGGGTGAGCAGTTCTTC.